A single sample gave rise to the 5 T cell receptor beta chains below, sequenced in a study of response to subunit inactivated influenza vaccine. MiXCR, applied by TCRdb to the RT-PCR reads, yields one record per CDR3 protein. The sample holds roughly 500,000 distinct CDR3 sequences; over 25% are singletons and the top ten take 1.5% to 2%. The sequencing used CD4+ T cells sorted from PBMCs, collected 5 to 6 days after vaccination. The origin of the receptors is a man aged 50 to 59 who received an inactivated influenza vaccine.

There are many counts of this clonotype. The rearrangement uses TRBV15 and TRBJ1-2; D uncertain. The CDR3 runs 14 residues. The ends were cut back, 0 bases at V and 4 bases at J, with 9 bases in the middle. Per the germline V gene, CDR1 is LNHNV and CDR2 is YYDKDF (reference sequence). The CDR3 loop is CATSRDLAAYGYTF. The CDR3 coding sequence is TGTGCCACCAGCAGAGATTTGGCCGCCTATGGCTACACCTTC.

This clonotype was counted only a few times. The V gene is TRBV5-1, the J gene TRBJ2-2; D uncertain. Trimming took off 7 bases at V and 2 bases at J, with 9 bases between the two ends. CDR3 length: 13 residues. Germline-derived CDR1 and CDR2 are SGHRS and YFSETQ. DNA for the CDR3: TGCGCCAGCCACGACCCTAACACCGGGGAGCTGTTTTTT. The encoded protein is CASHDPNTGELFF.

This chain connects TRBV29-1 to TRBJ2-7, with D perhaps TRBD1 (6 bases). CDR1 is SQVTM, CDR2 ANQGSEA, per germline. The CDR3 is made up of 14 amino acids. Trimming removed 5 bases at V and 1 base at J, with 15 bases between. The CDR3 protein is CSVKQGATSYEQYF. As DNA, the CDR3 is TGCAGCGTTAAACAGGGAGCGACATCCTACGAGCAGTACTTC.

The CDR3: CASRGEGNSPLHF. CDR3 DNA: TGTGCCAGTAGGGGGGAAGGTAATTCACCCCTCCACTTT. The chain has TRBV19 and TRBJ1-6, with D possibly TRBD1 on 5 matching bases. This CDR3 contains 13 residues. Germline V gives CDR1 LNHDA, CDR2 SQIVND (reference sequence). Trimming left V 6 bases short and J 6 bases short, with 9 bases between.

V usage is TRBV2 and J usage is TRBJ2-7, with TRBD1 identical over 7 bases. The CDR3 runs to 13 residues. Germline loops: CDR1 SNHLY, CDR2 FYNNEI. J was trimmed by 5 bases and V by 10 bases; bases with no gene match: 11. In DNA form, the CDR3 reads TGTGCCATCCGGGACAGCCCTGTCCACGAGCAGTACTTC. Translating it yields CAIRDSPVHEQYF.